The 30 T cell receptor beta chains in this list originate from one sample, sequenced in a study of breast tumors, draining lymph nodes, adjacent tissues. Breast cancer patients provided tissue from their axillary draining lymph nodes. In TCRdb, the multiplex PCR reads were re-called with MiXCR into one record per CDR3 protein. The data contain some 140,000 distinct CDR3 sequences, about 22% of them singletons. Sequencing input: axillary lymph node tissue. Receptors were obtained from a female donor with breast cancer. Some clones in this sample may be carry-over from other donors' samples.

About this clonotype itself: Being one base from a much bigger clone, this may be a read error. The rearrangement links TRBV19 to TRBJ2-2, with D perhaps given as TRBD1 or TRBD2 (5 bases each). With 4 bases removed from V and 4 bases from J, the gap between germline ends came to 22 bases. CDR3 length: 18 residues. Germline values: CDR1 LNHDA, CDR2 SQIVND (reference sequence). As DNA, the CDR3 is TGTGCCAGTAGTAGCCGAGGGCGTGGGGCTAGCAGCACCGGGGAGCTGTTTTTT. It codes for CASSSRGRGASSTGELFF.

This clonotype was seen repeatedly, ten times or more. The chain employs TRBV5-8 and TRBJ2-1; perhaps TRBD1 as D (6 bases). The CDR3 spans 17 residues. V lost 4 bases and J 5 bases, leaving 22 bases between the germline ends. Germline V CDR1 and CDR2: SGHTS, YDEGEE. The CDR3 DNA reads TGTGCCAGCAGCCAGCAAGGGGGTAGCTTAGTTCACAATGAGCAGTTCTTC. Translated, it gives CASSQQGGSLVHNEQFF.

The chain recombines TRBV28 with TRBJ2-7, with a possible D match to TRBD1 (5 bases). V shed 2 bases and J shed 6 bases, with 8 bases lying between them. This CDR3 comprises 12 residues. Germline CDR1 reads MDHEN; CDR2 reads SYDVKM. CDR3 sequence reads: CASSLAGREQYF. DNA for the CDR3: TGTGCCAGCAGTTTAGCAGGGCGCGAGCAGTACTTC.

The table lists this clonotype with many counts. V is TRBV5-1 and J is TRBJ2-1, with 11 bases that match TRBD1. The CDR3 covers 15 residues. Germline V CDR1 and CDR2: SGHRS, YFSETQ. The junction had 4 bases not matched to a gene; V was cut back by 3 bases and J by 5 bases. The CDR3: CASSWTGGRHNEQFF. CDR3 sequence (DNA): TGCGCCAGCAGCTGGACAGGGGGCAGACACAATGAGCAGTTCTTC.

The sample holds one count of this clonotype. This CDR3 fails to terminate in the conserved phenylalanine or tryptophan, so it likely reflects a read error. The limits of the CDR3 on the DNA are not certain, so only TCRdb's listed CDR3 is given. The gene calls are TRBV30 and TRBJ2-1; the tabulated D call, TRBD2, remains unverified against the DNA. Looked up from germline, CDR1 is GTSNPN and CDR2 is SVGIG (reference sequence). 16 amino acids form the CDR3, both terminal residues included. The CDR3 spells CAWSVAKGSGRGEHFL.

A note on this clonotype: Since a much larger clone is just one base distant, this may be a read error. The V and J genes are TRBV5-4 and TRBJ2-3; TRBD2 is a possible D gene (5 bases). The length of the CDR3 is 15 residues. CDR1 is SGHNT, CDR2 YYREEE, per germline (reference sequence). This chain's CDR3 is CASRRDVASTDTQSF. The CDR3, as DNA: TGTGCCAGCAGAAGGGATGTGGCTAGCACAGATACGCAGTCTTTT.

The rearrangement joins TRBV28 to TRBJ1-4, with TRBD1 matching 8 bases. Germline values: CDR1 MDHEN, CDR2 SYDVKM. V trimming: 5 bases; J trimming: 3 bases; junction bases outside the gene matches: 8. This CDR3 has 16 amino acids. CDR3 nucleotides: TGTGCCAGCAGTACAAATCAGGGGGCCGCTAATGAAAAACTGTTTTTT. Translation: CASSTNQGAANEKLFF. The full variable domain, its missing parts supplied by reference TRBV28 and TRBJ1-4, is DVKVTQSSRYLVKRTGEKVFLECVQDMDHENMFWYRQDPGLGLRLIYFSYDVKMKEKGDIPEGYSVSREKKERFSLILESASTNQTSMYLCASSTNQGAANEKLFFGSGTQLSVL.

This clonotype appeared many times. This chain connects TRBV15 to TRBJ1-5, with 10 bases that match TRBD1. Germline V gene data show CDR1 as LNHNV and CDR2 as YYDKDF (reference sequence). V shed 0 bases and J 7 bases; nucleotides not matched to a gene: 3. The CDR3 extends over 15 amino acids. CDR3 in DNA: TGTGCCACCAGCAGAGATCGGACAGGGGGGCAGCCCCAGCATTTT. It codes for CATSRDRTGGQPQHF.

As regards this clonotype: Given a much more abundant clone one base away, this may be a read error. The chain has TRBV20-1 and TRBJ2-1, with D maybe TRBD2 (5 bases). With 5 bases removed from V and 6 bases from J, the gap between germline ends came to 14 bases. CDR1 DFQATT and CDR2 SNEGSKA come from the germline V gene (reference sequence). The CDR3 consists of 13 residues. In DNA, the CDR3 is TGCAGTGCTCCCAGGAGGCTGTTCAATGAGCAGTTCTTC. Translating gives CSAPRRLFNEQFF.

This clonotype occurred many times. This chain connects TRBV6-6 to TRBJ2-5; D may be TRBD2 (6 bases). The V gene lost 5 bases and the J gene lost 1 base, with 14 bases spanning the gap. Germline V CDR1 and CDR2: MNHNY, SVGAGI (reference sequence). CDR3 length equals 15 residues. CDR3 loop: CASSIDGSFQETQYF. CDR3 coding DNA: TGTGCCAGCAGTATCGACGGGAGTTTCCAAGAGACCCAGTACTTC.

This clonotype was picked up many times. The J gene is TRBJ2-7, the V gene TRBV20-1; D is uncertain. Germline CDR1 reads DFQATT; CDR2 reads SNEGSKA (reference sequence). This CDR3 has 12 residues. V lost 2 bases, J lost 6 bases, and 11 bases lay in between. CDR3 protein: CSARKTSGEQYF. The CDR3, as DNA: TGCAGTGCTAGAAAGACTTCCGGCGAGCAGTACTTC.

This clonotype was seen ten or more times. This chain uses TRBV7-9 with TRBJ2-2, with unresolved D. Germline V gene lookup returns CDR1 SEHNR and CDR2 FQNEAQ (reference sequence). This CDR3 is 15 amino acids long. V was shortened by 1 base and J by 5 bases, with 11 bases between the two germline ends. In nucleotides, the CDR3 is TGTGCCAGCAGCTTAGGGGGTCGATCGACCGGGGAGCTGTTTTTT. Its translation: CASSLGGRSTGELFF.

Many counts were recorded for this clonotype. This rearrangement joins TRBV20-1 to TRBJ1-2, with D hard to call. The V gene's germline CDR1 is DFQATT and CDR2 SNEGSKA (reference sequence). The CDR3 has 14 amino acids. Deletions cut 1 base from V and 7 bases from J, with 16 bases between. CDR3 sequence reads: CSARAEGSIFGYTF. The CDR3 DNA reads TGCAGTGCTAGAGCCGAGGGCAGTATTTTTGGCTACACCTTC.

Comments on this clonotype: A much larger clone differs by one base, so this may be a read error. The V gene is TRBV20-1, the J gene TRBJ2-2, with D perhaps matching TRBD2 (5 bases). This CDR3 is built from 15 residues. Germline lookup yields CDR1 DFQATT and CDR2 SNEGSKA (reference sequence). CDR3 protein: CRARDQRDLSGELFF. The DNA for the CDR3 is TGCAGAGCTAGAGATCAGAGGGATCTGTCCGGGGAGCTGTTTTTT.

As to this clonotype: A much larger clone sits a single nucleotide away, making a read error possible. The CDR3 DNA follows: TGTGCCACGGAACTAGCGGGAGAGGAACTATTCTACAATGAGCAGTCCTTC. It encodes CATELAGEELFYNEQSF. The chain joins TRBV24-1 to TRBJ2-1; 11 nucleotides line up with TRBD2. This CDR3 comprises 17 residues. The V gene's germline CDR1 is KGHDR and CDR2 SFDVKD.

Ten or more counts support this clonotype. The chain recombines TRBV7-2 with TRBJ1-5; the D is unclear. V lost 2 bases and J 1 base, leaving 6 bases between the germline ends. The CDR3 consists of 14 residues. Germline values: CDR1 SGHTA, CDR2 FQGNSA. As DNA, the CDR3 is TGTGCCAGCAGCTTACAGAGGAGCAATCAGCCCCAGCATTTT. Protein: CASSLQRSNQPQHF.

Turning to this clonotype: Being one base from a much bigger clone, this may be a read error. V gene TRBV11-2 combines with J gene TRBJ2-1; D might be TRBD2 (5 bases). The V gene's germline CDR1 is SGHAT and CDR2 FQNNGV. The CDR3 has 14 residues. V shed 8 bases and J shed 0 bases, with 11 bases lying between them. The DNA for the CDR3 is TGTGCCAGCGGGCGGGTAGGCTCCTACAATGAGCAGTTCTTC. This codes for CASGRVGSYNEQFF.

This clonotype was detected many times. CDR3 sequence reads: CASSSTRGFEQFF. The CDR3 DNA is TGTGCCAGCAGCTCAACCCGCGGGTTTGAGCAGTTCTTC. The chain has TRBV7-9 and TRBJ2-1, with a weak D call TRBD2 (5 bases). There are 13 residues in the CDR3. V lost 4 bases to trimming and J lost 9 bases, with 13 bases between them. The germline CDR1 and CDR2 sequences are SEHNR and FQNEAQ (reference sequence).

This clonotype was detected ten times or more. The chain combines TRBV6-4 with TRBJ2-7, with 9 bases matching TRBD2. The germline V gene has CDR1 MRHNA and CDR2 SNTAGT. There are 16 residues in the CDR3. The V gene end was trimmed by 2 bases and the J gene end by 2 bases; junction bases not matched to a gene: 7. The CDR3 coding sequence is TGTGCCAGCAGTGACCACGACGCTAGCGGGGCCTACGAGCAGTACTTC. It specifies CASSDHDASGAYEQYF.

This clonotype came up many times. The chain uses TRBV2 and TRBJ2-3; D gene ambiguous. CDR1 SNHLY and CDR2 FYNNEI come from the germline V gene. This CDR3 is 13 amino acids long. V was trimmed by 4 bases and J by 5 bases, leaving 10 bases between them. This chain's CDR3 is CASSVGSGDTQYF. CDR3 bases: TGTGCCAGCAGTGTGGGGTCGGGAGATACGCAGTATTTT. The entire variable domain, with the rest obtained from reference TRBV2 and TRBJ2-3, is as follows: EPEVTQTPSHQVTQMGQEVILRCVPISNHLYFYWYRQILGQKVEFLVSFYNNEISEKSEIFDDQFSVERPDGSNFTLKIRSTKLEDSAMYFCASSVGSGDTQYFGPGTRLTVL.

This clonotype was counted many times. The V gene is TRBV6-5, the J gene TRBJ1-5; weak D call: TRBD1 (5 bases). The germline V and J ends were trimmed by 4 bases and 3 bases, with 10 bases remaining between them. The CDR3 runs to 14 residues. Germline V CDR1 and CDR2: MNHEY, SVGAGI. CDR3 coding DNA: TGTGCCAGCAGTTCGGGACCGAACAATCAGCCCCAGCATTTT. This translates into CASSSGPNNQPQHF.

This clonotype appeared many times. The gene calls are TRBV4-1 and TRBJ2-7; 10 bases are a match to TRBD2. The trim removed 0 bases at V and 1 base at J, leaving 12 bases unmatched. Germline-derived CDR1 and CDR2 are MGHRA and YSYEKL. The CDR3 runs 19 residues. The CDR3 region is CASSQDFLAGASQSYEQYF. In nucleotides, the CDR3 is TGCGCCAGCAGCCAAGATTTCCTAGCGGGAGCGTCTCAATCCTACGAGCAGTACTTC.

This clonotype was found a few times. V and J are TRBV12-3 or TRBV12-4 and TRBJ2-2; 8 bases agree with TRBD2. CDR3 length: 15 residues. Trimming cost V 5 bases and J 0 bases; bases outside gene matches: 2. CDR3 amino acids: CASSTSGANTGELFF. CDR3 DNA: TGTGCCAGCAGTACTAGCGGAGCGAACACCGGGGAGCTGTTTTTT.

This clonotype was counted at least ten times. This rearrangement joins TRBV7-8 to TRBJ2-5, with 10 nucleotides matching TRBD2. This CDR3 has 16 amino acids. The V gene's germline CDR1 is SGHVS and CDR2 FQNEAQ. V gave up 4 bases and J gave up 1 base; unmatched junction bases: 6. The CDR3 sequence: CASSYGSGRTQETQYF. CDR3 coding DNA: TGTGCCAGCAGCTATGGTAGCGGGAGGACCCAAGAGACCCAGTACTTC.

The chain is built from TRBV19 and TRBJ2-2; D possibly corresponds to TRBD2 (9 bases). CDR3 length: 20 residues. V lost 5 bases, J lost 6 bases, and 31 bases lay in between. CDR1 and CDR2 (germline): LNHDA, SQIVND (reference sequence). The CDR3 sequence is CASSPQGARNSGRRAGELFF. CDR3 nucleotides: TGTGCCAGTAGTCCTCAGGGGGCGCGTAATAGCGGGAGAAGGGCCGGGGAGCTGTTTTTT.

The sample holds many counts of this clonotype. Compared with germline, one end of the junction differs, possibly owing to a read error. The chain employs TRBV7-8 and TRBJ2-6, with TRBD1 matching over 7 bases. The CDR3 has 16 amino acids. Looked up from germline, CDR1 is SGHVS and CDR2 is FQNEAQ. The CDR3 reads CASSLQGVSRANVLTF. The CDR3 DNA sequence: TGTGCCAGCAGCCTGCAGGGGGTCTCTCGGGCCAACGTCCTGACTTTC.

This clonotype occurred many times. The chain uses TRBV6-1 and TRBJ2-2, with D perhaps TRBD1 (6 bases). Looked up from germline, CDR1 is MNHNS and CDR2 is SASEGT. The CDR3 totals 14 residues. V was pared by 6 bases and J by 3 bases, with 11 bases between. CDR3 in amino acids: CASRTGFYTGELFF. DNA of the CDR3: TGTGCCAGCAGAACAGGGTTTTACACCGGGGAGCTGTTTTTT.

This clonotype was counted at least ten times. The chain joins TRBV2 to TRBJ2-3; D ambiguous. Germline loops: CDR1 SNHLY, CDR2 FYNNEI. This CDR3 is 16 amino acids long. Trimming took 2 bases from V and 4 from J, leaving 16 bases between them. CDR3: CASSERPGRLSDTQYF. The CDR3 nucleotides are TGTGCCAGCAGTGAACGCCCGGGCAGGCTATCAGATACGCAGTATTTT. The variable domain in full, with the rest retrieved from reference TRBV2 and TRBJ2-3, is EPEVTQTPSHQVTQMGQEVILRCVPISNHLYFYWYRQILGQKVEFLVSFYNNEISEKSEIFDDQFSVERPDGSNFTLKIRSTKLEDSAMYFCASSERPGRLSDTQYFGPGTRLTVL.

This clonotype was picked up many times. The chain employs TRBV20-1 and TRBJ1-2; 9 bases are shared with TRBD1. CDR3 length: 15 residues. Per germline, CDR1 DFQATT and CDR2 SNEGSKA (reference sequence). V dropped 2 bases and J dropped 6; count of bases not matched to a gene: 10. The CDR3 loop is CSARTAGTGLDGYTF. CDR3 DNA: TGCAGTGCTAGAACCGCCGGGACAGGGTTGGATGGCTACACCTTC.

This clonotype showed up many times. The CDR3 region is CASSRGDRGKYNEQFF. The CDR3 DNA sequence: TGTGCCAGCAGCCGAGGGGACAGGGGTAAATACAATGAGCAGTTCTTC. The V call is TRBV4-2, the J call TRBJ2-1, with 10 bases identical to TRBD1. CDR1 is LGHNA, CDR2 YNFKEQ, per germline. Trimming cost V 4 bases and J 4 bases; bases outside gene matches: 7. The CDR3 spans 16 residues.